This T cell receptor beta chain was sequenced during a study of graft-versus-host responses after intestinal transplantation. V was pared by 3 bases and J by 4 bases, with 9 bases between. This CDR3 has 13 residues. From germline, CDR1 is LNHDA and CDR2 SQIVND (reference sequence). About this clone: Its cognate antigen is unknown.

Study-level findings and limits: Some GvH clones were seen earlier in gut or blood, suggesting intestinal origin.

The graft tissue was processed, and this released both intraepithelial and lamina propria lymphocytes. The table came from immunoSEQ multiplex PCR; TCRdb's copy has only in-frame clones and leaves some out. The sample consists of roughly 27,000 clones, over 60% of them appearing once. Here the sequenced sample was ileum tissue, taken 98 days after intestinal transplantation. The chain is built from TRBV19 and TRBJ1-2; D not certain. This clonotype originated in a human patient who received an intestinal transplant, so some T cells may come from the graft donor. The CDR3 DNA sequence: TGTGCCAGTAGTATGTCTGTTGCCTATGGCTACACCTTC. Residues: CASSMSVAYGYTF.